This T cell receptor (beta chain) originates from a study of cytomegalovirus exposure and HLA in healthy donors. This CDR3 comprises 14 residues. Germline CDR1 is SGHTS and CDR2 is YDEGEE. Trimming at V came to 8 bases and at J to 7 bases, leaving 7 bases not matched to a gene. The PCR used 60 Vbeta and 13 Jbeta primers. Data came from immunoSEQ multiplex PCR; TCRdb stores just in-frame clones and leaves some out. The table has around 200,000 clones, over 60% seen once; the top ten hold around 15%. On this clone: The antigen is not known.

Regarding the study as a whole: TCR association rates varied by HLA locus in a later analysis, with DRB1 highest and HLA-C lowest. Sequencing likely generated an artifact that appeared as a cluster of highly shared sequence variants. A later analysis, which compared TCR beta chains of equal frequency, found the HLA-associated ones more clonally expanded.

This chain links TRBV5-8 with TRBJ2-1; TRBD1 agrees at 12 bases. The sample was PBMCs. The receptor was isolated from a man aged 40-49 years in good health and CMV-seronegative. This CDR3 is CASYRDRGRNEQFF. The DNA of the CDR3 is TGTGCCAGTTACCGGGACAGGGGGCGAAATGAGCAGTTCTTC.